Listed below are T cell receptor beta chains from one sample, sequenced in a study of T cell responses to AZD1222 COVID-19 vaccine. Clones were read by immunoSEQ multiplex PCR, and TCRdb kept only the in-frame ones, dropping some. The table shows about 170,000 clones, with about 83% occurring only once. The source was peripheral blood, collected 28 days after the second AZD1222 dose. All receptors derive from an adult who received the AZD1222 COVID-19 vaccine. Each CDR3 is given without its conserved first and last residue.

TRBV3-1/TRBV3-2,ASSVISGNTIY
TRBV7-9,ASSARVPNGYT
TRBV5-1,ASSLGGTGDSPLH
TRBV19,ASSNVRDSSSGANVLT
TRBV20-1,SAPSTDGYT
TRBV10-3,AISEKGFAYEQY
TRBV11-2,ASSREGNEQF
TRBV3-1/TRBV3-2,ASSPPESGANVLT
TRBV7-7,ASSSLPGGQETQY
TRBV11-3,ASSSRLAGGLDTQY
TRBV19,ASSMRGNTEAF
TRBV6-5,ASSYPGDEQY
TRBV7-8,ASSFPRDRTNQPQH
TRBV7-6,ASSLDSLAIEQF
TRBV7-9,ASSPSTGVYSPLH
TRBV29-1,SVETGGFEAF
TRBV2,ASSPAGEETQY
TRBV2,ASSEALLARTQRAF
TRBV6-5,ASSISGGSGYGYT
TRBV5-4,ASMSGTAASGANVLT
TRBV7-2,ASSPGMGRTDTQY
TRBV4-2,ASSLSSMETQY
TRBV20-1,SAAKSYEQY
TRBV9,ASSVGPYPQETQY
TRBV7-8,ASSLRGGYGYT
TRBV14,ASSQGGSHYGYT
TRBV25-1,ASSELRQGAGETQY
TRBV15,ATSGDRGADTQY
TRBV7-8,ASSVSGGFVAGELF
TRBV15,ATSSSALTDTQY
TRBV4-1,ASSQQAGGQGNQPQH
TRBV6-1,ASSEAAGGRNEQF
TRBV3-1/TRBV3-2,ASSLGGTAPLYNEQF
TRBV3-1/TRBV3-2,ASSRRRRQGVEAF
TRBV2,ASSVRDRGRSEAF
TRBV7-9,ASSLDSSWTLSSYEQY
TRBV5-1,ATSPQGSGYT
TRBV7-2,ASSWTGPTDTQY
TRBV7-9,ASSPGQVNSPLH
TRBV25-1,ASSEFLGREEKLF
TRBV5-1,ASSSGQITDTQY
TRBV30,ASFPGSPGYT
TRBV6-5,ASSYARSGNTIY
TRBV6-4,ASSVQGGTGELF
TRBV2,ASRRKGVLAPYEQY
TRBV5-1,ASTPTGAGANVLT
TRBV2,ASRGGQGSRETQY
TRBV10-3,AISEFGAHGGYT
TRBV30,AWSNANRGPDTQY
TRBV24-1,ATSDLLGEGQLNYGYT
TRBV10-2,ASSESGYGYT
TRBV6-5,ASSYSSSYEQY
TRBV27,ASSRPTGTEAF
TRBV3-1/TRBV3-2,ASSQQFYSGANVLT